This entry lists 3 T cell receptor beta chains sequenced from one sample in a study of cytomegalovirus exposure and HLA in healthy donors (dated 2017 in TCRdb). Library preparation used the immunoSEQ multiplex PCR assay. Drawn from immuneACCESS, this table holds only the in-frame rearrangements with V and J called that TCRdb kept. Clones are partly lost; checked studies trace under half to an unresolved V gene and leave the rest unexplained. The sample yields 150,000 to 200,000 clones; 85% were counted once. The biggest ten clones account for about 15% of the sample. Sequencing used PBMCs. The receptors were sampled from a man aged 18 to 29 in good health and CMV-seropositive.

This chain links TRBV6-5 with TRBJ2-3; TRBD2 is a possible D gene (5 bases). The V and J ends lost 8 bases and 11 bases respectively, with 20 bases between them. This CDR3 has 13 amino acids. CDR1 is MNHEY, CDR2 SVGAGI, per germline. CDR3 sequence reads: CASHFDAEGGQYF. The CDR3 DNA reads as TGTGCCAGCCATTTCGACGCGGAAGGAGGGCAGTATTTT.

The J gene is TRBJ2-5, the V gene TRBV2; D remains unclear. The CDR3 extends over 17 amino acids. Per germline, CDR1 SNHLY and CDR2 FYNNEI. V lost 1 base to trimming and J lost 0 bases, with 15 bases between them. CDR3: CASSEVWWQNNQETQYF. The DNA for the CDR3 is TGTGCCAGCAGTGAAGTGTGGTGGCAGAACAACCAAGAGACCCAGTACTTC.

The CDR3 nucleotides are TGCGCCAGCAGCCAAGGTTTCCAAAACACGGGTACGCAGTATTTT. The encoded protein is CASSQGFQNTGTQYF. This chain connects TRBV4-1 to TRBJ2-3, with D unresolved. V lost 1 base and J 8 bases, leaving 16 bases between the germline ends. From germline, CDR1 is MGHRA and CDR2 YSYEKL. The CDR3 spans 15 residues.